The rows below give T cell receptor beta chains drawn from one sample of a study of blood T cells in healthy people across ages. TCRdb ran MiXCR on the 5' RACE reads and lists one entry per CDR3 protein. There are 600,000 or so distinct CDR3 sequences in the sample; around 31% occur only once, and more than 15% lies in the top ten. The sequencing input was blood. These receptor sequences come from a woman older than 75 in good health. CDR3s include the opening cysteine and the closing phenylalanine or tryptophan. D genes are given only for firm matches. Not every row has a clone size; where given, it reads once, few, many or a size class.

D gene: TRBD2; clone size: few; V gene: TRBV7-9; J gene: TRBJ2-2; CDR3 protein: CASSSPSGGDTGELFF; CDR3 DNA: TGTGCCAGCAGTTCTCCTAGCGGGGGAGACACCGGGGAGCTGTTTTTT
D gene: TRBD2; clone size: -; V gene: TRBV5-5; J gene: TRBJ2-1; CDR3 protein: CASILAGVSYNEQFF; CDR3 DNA: TGTGCCAGCATCCTAGCGGGAGTTTCCTACAATGAGCAGTTCTTC
D gene: TRBD1; clone size: -; V gene: TRBV6-1; J gene: TRBJ1-2; CDR3 protein: CARFNFQVGTDNYGYIF; CDR3 DNA: TGTGCCAGGTTCAACTTCCAAGTAGGGACAGACAACTATGGCTACATCTTC
D gene: -; clone size: few; V gene: TRBV7-9; J gene: TRBJ1-2; CDR3 protein: CASSPSISNYGCTF; CDR3 DNA: TGTGCCAGCAGCCCCTCGATCTCTAACTATGGCTGCACCTTC
D gene: TRBD1; clone size: many; V gene: TRBV15; J gene: TRBJ2-7; CDR3 protein: CATSRGGQGDRHEQYF; CDR3 DNA: TGTGCCACCAGCAGAGGGGGACAGGGGGACCGACACGAGCAGTACTTC
D gene: TRBD1; clone size: many; V gene: TRBV7-8; J gene: TRBJ2-7; CDR3 protein: CASSRTDRDGYEQYF; CDR3 DNA: TGTGCCAGCAGCCGAACGGACAGGGACGGCTACGAGCAGTACTTC
D gene: TRBD1; clone size: many; V gene: TRBV15; J gene: TRBJ2-1; CDR3 protein: CATSRDRDRVTNEQFF; CDR3 DNA: TGTGCCACCAGCAGAGACCGGGACAGGGTCACCAATGAGCAGTTCTTC
D gene: TRBD2; clone size: few; V gene: TRBV20-1; J gene: TRBJ2-5; CDR3 protein: CSAREGRGNQETQYF; CDR3 DNA: TGCAGTGCTAGAGAGGGGCGGGGGAACCAAGAGACCCAGTACTTC
D gene: -; clone size: many; V gene: TRBV28; J gene: TRBJ1-2; CDR3 protein: CASSLTGSSYGYTF; CDR3 DNA: TGTGCCAGCAGTTTAACAGGGTCGTCCTATGGCTACACCTTC
D gene: TRBD2; clone size: many; V gene: TRBV9; J gene: TRBJ2-1; CDR3 protein: CASSVGLAGGWNEQFF; CDR3 DNA: TGTGCCAGCAGCGTCGGACTAGCGGGGGGCTGGAATGAGCAGTTCTTC
D gene: -; clone size: few; V gene: TRBV6-2/TRBV6-3; J gene: TRBJ1-5; CDR3 protein: CASARPGEGSNRPQHF; CDR3 DNA: TGTGCCAGCGCCCGGCCAGGGGAGGGGAGCAATCGGCCCCAGCATTTT
D gene: -; clone size: -; V gene: TRBV5-1; J gene: TRBJ1-4; CDR3 protein: CASSLRPVNEKLFF; CDR3 DNA: TGCGCCAGCAGCTTGAGGCCAGTTAATGAAAAACTGTTTTTT
D gene: -; clone size: many; V gene: TRBV28; J gene: TRBJ2-5; CDR3 protein: CASSLVGQGGETQYF; CDR3 DNA: TGTGCCAGCAGTCTGGTCGGGCAGGGAGGAGAGACCCAGTACTTC
D gene: -; clone size: -; V gene: TRBV30; J gene: TRBJ1-3; CDR3 protein: CAWGGNTIYF; CDR3 DNA: TGTGCCTGGGGTGGAAACACCATATATTTT
D gene: -; clone size: many; V gene: TRBV6-1; J gene: TRBJ1-3; CDR3 protein: CASANSGASGNTIYF; CDR3 DNA: TGTGCCAGCGCAAATTCTGGGGCCTCTGGAAACACCATATATTTT
D gene: TRBD2; clone size: -; V gene: TRBV20-1; J gene: TRBJ2-3; CDR3 protein: CSARVAGAGTDMQYF; CDR3 DNA: TGCAGTGCTAGAGTAGCGGGAGCGGGCACAGATATGCAGTATTTT
D gene: -; clone size: many; V gene: TRBV7-3; J gene: TRBJ1-6; CDR3 protein: CASSSADYNSPLHF; CDR3 DNA: TGTGCCAGCAGCTCGGCGGATTATAATTCACCCCTCCACTTT
D gene: TRBD2; clone size: many; V gene: TRBV7-9; J gene: TRBJ2-3; CDR3 protein: CASSLYRRTSGPDTQYF; CDR3 DNA: TGTGCCAGCAGCTTATACCGCCGGACTAGCGGTCCAGATACGCAGTATTTT
D gene: -; clone size: few; V gene: TRBV25-1; J gene: TRBJ2-3; CDR3 protein: CASSELRGPDTQYF; CDR3 DNA: TGTGCCAGCAGTGAATTGCGGGGGCCAGATACGCAGTATTTT
D gene: TRBD1; clone size: -; V gene: TRBV20-1; J gene: TRBJ2-7; CDR3 protein: CSAQTGTGSSYEQYF; CDR3 DNA: TGCAGTGCTCAGACCGGGACAGGGAGTTCTTACGAGCAGTACTTC
D gene: -; clone size: -; V gene: TRBV14; J gene: TRBJ1-1; CDR3 protein: CASSQAGRPVEAFF; CDR3 DNA: TGTGCCAGCAGCCAGGCTGGCCGGCCAGTTGAAGCTTTCTTT
D gene: -; clone size: -; V gene: TRBV27; J gene: TRBJ2-1; CDR3 protein: CASTPFGSYNEQFF; CDR3 DNA: TGTGCCAGCACCCCTTTCGGCTCCTACAATGAGCAGTTCTTC
D gene: TRBD1; clone size: many; V gene: TRBV10-3; J gene: TRBJ2-6; CDR3 protein: CAISFGQGAMGANVLTF; CDR3 DNA: TGTGCCATCAGCTTCGGACAGGGGGCGATGGGGGCCAACGTCCTGACTTTC
D gene: TRBD2; clone size: -; V gene: TRBV20-1; J gene: TRBJ2-7; CDR3 protein: CSARSTSGLGEQYF; CDR3 DNA: TGCAGTGCTAGATCTACTAGCGGGCTGGGCGAGCAGTACTTC
D gene: TRBD2; clone size: -; V gene: TRBV30; J gene: TRBJ2-4; CDR3 protein: CAWSAGLAGNREQYF; CDR3 DNA: TGTGCCTGGAGTGCGGGACTAGCGGGGAATAGGGAGCAGTACTTC
D gene: -; clone size: -; V gene: TRBV10-3; J gene: TRBJ1-2; CDR3 protein: CAIREGVGYGYTF; CDR3 DNA: TGTGCCATCAGGGAGGGGGTCGGCTATGGCTACACCTTC
D gene: -; clone size: many; V gene: TRBV29-1; J gene: TRBJ1-2; CDR3 protein: CSVEGPSDGYTF; CDR3 DNA: TGCAGCGTTGAAGGGCCGTCCGATGGCTACACCTTC
D gene: -; clone size: -; V gene: TRBV11-2; J gene: TRBJ2-1; CDR3 protein: CASSKGLNGNEQFF; CDR3 DNA: TGTGCCAGCAGCAAGGGCCTAAATGGTAATGAGCAGTTCTTC
D gene: -; clone size: many; V gene: TRBV5-1; J gene: TRBJ2-6; CDR3 protein: CASSLTATLGGANVLTF; CDR3 DNA: TGCGCCAGCAGCTTGACGGCCACCCTCGGTGGGGCCAACGTCCTGACTTTC
D gene: TRBD2; clone size: -; V gene: TRBV7-2; J gene: TRBJ2-1; CDR3 protein: CASSSRGLAGPNEQFF; CDR3 DNA: TGTGCCAGCAGCTCTAGGGGGCTAGCGGGGCCCAATGAGCAGTTCTTC
D gene: -; clone size: few; V gene: TRBV6-5; J gene: TRBJ1-4; CDR3 protein: CASSYSMGATNEKLFF; CDR3 DNA: TGTGCCAGCAGTTACTCGATGGGTGCAACTAATGAAAAACTGTTTTTT
D gene: -; clone size: many; V gene: TRBV7-9; J gene: TRBJ2-3; CDR3 protein: CASSLRITDTQYF; CDR3 DNA: TGTGCCAGCAGCTTACGAATCACAGATACGCAGTATTTT
D gene: -; clone size: -; V gene: TRBV7-2; J gene: TRBJ2-7; CDR3 protein: CASGSPGTLNSYEQYF; CDR3 DNA: TGTGCCAGCGGCTCCCCCGGGACTCTAAACTCCTACGAGCAGTACTTC
D gene: TRBD1; clone size: -; V gene: TRBV6-1; J gene: TRBJ1-2; CDR3 protein: CASREGARGHGYTF; CDR3 DNA: TGTGCCAGCAGGGAGGGGGCGCGGGGCCATGGCTACACCTTC
D gene: TRBD1; clone size: -; V gene: TRBV4-1; J gene: TRBJ2-7; CDR3 protein: CASSQARGSYEQYF; CDR3 DNA: TGCGCCAGCAGCCAAGCCAGGGGGAGCTACGAGCAGTACTTC
D gene: -; clone size: many; V gene: TRBV5-6; J gene: TRBJ2-7; CDR3 protein: CASSLLGTSSYEQYF; CDR3 DNA: TGTGCCAGCAGCTTGCTGGGGACCTCCTCCTACGAGCAGTACTTC
D gene: TRBD2; clone size: many; V gene: TRBV20-1; J gene: TRBJ2-7; CDR3 protein: CSARGLAGDEQYF; CDR3 DNA: TGCAGTGCTAGAGGGTTAGCGGGCGACGAGCAGTACTTC
D gene: TRBD2; clone size: many; V gene: TRBV4-2; J gene: TRBJ2-5; CDR3 protein: CASSQGGLAGGPNQETQYF; CDR3 DNA: TGTGCCAGCAGCCAAGGGGGACTAGCGGGGGGGCCTAATCAAGAGACCCAGTACTTC
D gene: TRBD1; clone size: once; V gene: TRBV20-1; J gene: TRBJ2-2; CDR3 protein: CSAPGQSGELCF; CDR3 DNA: TGCAGTGCCCCGGGACAGTCCGGGGAGCTGTGTTTT
D gene: TRBD2; clone size: many; V gene: TRBV28; J gene: TRBJ2-3; CDR3 protein: CASSLWGGTPDTQYF; CDR3 DNA: TGTGCCAGCAGTTTATGGGGGGGGACCCCAGATACGCAGTATTTT